The present TCR beta chain was sequenced within a study of OX40 agonist ivuxolimab in advanced cancers. Overall study: Ivuxolimab, an antibody that agonizes OX40 (CD134), was administered to the patients. Three patients showed partial responses: one hepatocellular carcinoma and two cutaneous melanoma cases.

V was clipped by 5 bases and J by 3 bases, with 8 bases between them. Germline V gene data show CDR1 as MNHNY and CDR2 as SVGAGI (reference sequence). The CDR3 spans 12 residues. Repertoires were generated with immunoSEQ multiplex PCR, while TCRdb's copy carries only in-frame clones and drops some. The top ten hold less than 0.2% of the sample, which has 95,000 to 150,000 clones, roughly 95% seen once. The sample in question was CD4+ or CD8+ T cells sorted from blood, obtained in a trial of the OX40 agonist ivuxolimab. The TCR comes from an adult with an advanced solid tumor such as melanoma, head and neck, liver or kidney cancer. The chain links TRBV6-6 to TRBJ2-7, with D possibly TRBD1 on 5 matching bases. The DNA of the CDR3 is TGTGCCAGCAGTATCAGGGTCTACGAGCAGTACTTC. This translates into CASSIRVYEQYF.